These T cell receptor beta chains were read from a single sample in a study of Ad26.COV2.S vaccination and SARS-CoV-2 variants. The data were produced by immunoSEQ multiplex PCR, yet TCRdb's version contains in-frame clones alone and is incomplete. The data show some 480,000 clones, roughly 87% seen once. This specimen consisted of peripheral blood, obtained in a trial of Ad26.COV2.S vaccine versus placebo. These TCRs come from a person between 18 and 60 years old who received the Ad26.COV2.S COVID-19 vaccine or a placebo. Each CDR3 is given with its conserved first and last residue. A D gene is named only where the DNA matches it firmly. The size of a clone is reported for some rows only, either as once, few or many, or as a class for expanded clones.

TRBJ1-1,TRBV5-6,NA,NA,TGTGCCAGCAGCTCAAATACCTGGGGAGTGAACACTGAAGCTTTCTTT,CASSSNTWGVNTEAFF
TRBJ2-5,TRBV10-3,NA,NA,TGTGCCATCAGTGTTTCAGGGACCGAGACCCAGTACTTC,CAISVSGTETQYF
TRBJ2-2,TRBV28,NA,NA,TGTGCCAGCAGTTTTTGGGGGGTCGGGGAGCTGTTTTTT,CASSFWGVGELFF
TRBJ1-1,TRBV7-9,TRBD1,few,TGTGCCAGCAGCTGGACAGGGGAAGCTTTCTTT,CASSWTGEAFF
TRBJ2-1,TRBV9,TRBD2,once,TGTGCCAGCAGCGCCAGACTAGCGGGAGAAACCTCCTACAATGAGCAGTTCTTC,CASSARLAGETSYNEQFF
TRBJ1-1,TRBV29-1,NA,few,TGCAGCGTTGATGGTCTTAGTTCTCCCATGAACACTGAAGCTTTCTTT,CSVDGLSSPMNTEAFF
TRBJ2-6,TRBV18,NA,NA,TGTGCCAGCTCGCGTAGGGAGTCTGGGGCCAACGTCCTGACTTTC,CASSRRESGANVLTF
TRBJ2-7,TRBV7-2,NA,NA,TGTGCCAGCAGCTTTCTCCCTACCTTAGGGGAGCAGTACTTC,CASSFLPTLGEQYF
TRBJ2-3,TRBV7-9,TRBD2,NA,TGTGCCAGCAGCTTAGCGGGAGGGCCCTCAGCAGATACGCAGTATTTT,CASSLAGGPSADTQYF
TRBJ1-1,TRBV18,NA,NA,TGTGCCAGCTCACCACAGTACATGGCTGGCACTGAAGCTTTCTTT,CASSPQYMAGTEAFF
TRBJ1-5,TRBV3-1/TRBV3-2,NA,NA,TGTGCCAGCAGCCCGGCGGGGGCGGGGCAGCCCCAGCATTTT,CASSPAGAGQPQHF
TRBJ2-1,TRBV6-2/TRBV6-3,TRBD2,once,TGTGCCAGCAGTTACCTACTAGCGGGAGGGGGATACAATGAGCAGTTCTTC,CASSYLLAGGGYNEQFF
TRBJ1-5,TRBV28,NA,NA,TGTGCCAGCAGTTTAACCGGTGGACGGCAGCCCCAGCATTTT,CASSLTGGRQPQHF
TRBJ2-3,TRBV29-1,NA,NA,TGCAGCGTTGATGAGGGGGGCACAGATACGCAGTATTTT,CSVDEGGTDTQYF
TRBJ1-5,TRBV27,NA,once,TGTGCCAGCAGTACACAGGGCATTCAGCCCCAGCATTTT,CASSTQGIQPQHF
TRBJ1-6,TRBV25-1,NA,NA,TGTGCCAGCAGTGTCTTTTCATCACCCCTCCACTTT,CASSVFSSPLHF
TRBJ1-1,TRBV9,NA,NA,TGTGCCAGCAGCGGACAGCGGGGCACTGAAGCTTTCTTT,CASSGQRGTEAFF
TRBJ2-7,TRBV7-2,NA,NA,TGTGCCAGCAGCTTAGAACTCGAGCAGTACTTC,CASSLELEQYF
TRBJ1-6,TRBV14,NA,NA,TGTGCCAGCAGCCAAGACCTTGTGGCACCCCTCCACTTT,CASSQDLVAPLHF
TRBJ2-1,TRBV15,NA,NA,TGTGCCACCAGCAGAGGAGGTAGCGGAGCCGAAGACAATGAGCAGTTCTTC,CATSRGGSGAEDNEQFF
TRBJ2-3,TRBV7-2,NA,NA,TGTGCCAGCAGCTTAGTGTTAAACCCGGCAGATACGCAGTATTTT,CASSLVLNPADTQYF
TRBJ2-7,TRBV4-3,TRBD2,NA,TGCGCCAGCAGCCAACGACTAGCGGCAAAATACGAGCAGTACTTC,CASSQRLAAKYEQYF
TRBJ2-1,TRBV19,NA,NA,TGTGCCAGTAAGAGCGAGTCTTGGACGGACGGATCACCCGAGCAGTTCTTC,CASKSESWTDGSPEQFF
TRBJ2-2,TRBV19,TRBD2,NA,TGTGCCAGTAACGGCGGGAGGGCCGACACCGGGGAGCTGTTTTTT,CASNGGRADTGELFF
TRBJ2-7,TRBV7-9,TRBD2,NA,TGTGCCAGCAGCCCGCGGACTAGCGGGAGGCCAGAGCAGTACTTC,CASSPRTSGRPEQYF
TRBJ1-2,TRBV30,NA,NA,TGTGCCTGGATGAGGCAGGGCCCATGGGGCTACACCTTC,CAWMRQGPWGYTF
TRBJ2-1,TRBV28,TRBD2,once,TGTGCCAGCAGTTCCCCTCTCGATAGCGGGAGGGCCTACAATGAGCAGTTCTTC,CASSSPLDSGRAYNEQFF
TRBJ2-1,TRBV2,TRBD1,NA,TGTGCCAGCAGACAGGGGGTGAACAATGAGCAGTTCTTC,CASRQGVNNEQFF
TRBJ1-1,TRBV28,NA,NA,TGTGCCAGCAGTACTCCCGGGACACCGGGAAGGGCTTTCTTT,CASSTPGTPGRAFF
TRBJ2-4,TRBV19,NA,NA,TGTGCCAGTAGTATGCACAGGGCAGCCAAAAACATTCAGTACTTC,CASSMHRAAKNIQYF
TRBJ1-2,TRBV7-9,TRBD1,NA,TGTGCCAGCAGCCCTCAAGGGACAGTACCCCAAGGCGGCTACACCTTC,CASSPQGTVPQGGYTF
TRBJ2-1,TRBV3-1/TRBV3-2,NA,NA,TGTGCCAGCAGCCCCATCTCCGGCTCTTTCGGCAATGAGCAGTTCTTC,CASSPISGSFGNEQFF
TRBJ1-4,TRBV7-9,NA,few,TGTGCCAGCAGCTTATGGGGGAGTGAGGAAAAACTGTTTTTT,CASSLWGSEEKLFF
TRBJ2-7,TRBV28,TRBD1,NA,TGTGCCAGCAGTTCTCAGGGGGCCTACGAGCAGTACTTC,CASSSQGAYEQYF
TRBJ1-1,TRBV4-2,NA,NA,TGTGCCAGCAGCCAAGTACGGGCGAACACTGAAGCTTTCTTT,CASSQVRANTEAFF
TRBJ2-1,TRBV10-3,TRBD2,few,TGTGCCATCAGTGAGACCGCCCCGGGACTAAGGCCCTACAATGAGCAGTTCTTC,CAISETAPGLRPYNEQFF
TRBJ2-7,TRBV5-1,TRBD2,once,TGCGCCAGCAGCTTGGACGGGGGGGCGCTCCCCTACGAGCAGTACTTC,CASSLDGGALPYEQYF
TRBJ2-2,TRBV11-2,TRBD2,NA,TGTGCCAGCAGCCCTAGCGGGCTCGGTCGGCTGTTTTTT,CASSPSGLGRLFF
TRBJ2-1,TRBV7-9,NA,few,TGTGCCAGCAGCCGAGTAGCTTACGGGGATGAGCAGTTCTTC,CASSRVAYGDEQFF
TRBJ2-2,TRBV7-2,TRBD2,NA,TGTGCCAGCAGCCTCCAAGCGGGAGTTAGTTCCGGGGAGCTGTTTTTT,CASSLQAGVSSGELFF
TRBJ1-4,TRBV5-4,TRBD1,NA,TGTGCCAGCAGCTTGCCGCGGACAGGGATGGTTGAAAAACTGTTTTTT,CASSLPRTGMVEKLFF
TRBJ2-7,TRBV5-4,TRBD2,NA,TGTGCCAGCAGCCCAGCGGGAGGGCACTACGAGCAGTACTTC,CASSPAGGHYEQYF
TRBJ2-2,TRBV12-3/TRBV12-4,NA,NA,TGTGCCAGCAGTTTAGGGGGATCCGGGGAGCTGTTTTTT,CASSLGGSGELFF
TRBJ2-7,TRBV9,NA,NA,TGTGCCAGCAGCGTAGCCCCCAGCTCCTACGAGCAGTACTTC,CASSVAPSSYEQYF
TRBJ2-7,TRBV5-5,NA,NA,TGTGCCAGCAGCTACAAGACCGGGACGGCATCCTACGAGCAGTACTTC,CASSYKTGTASYEQYF
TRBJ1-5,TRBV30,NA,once,TGTGCCTGGAGCGCCGACATCGGTCAGCCCCAGCATTTT,CAWSADIGQPQHF
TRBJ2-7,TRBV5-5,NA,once,TGTGCCAGCACGCGCGACCTCTACGAGCAGTACTTC,CASTRDLYEQYF
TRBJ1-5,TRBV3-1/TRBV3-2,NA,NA,TGTGCCAGCAGCCAAGCCGGTTTCCCCCAGCCCCAGCATTTT,CASSQAGFPQPQHF
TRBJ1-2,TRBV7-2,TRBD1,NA,TGTGCCAGCAGCACGGGACAGTCGTATGGCTACACCTTC,CASSTGQSYGYTF
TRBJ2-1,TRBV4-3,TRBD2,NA,TGCGCCAGCAGCCAAGGCGGGAGCTCCTACAATGAGCAGTTCTTC,CASSQGGSSYNEQFF
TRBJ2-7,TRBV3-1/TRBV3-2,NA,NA,TGTGCCAGCAGCCAGAACTTTGGATACGAGCAGTACTTC,CASSQNFGYEQYF
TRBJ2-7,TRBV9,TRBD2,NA,TGTGCCAGCAGCGTAGGTAATAGCGGGAGCTACGAGCAGTACTTC,CASSVGNSGSYEQYF
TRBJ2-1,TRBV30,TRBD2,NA,TGTGCCTGGAGTGCCCTAGGAGGACTAGCGGGACAGTTCTTC,CAWSALGGLAGQFF
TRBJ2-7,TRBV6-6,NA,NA,TGTGCCAGCAGTCAACCTACAGGGCTATCTTACGAGCAGTACTTC,CASSQPTGLSYEQYF
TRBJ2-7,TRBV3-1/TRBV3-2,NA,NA,TGTGCCAGCAGCCGTGGACTCTCGCACGAGCAGTACTTC,CASSRGLSHEQYF